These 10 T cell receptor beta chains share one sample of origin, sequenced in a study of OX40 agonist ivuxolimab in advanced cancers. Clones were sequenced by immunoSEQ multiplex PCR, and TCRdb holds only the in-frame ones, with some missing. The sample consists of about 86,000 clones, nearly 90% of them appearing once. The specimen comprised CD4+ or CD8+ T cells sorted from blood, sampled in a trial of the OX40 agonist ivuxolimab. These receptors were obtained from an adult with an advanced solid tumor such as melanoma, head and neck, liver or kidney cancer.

The chain's CDR3 is CASSSSSGSAGELFF. CDR3 nucleotide sequence: TGTGCCAGCAGTTCGTCTAGCGGGAGCGCCGGGGAGCTGTTTTTT. The rearrangement links TRBV6-4 to TRBJ2-2, with 10 bases identical to TRBD2. Germline loops: CDR1 MRHNA, CDR2 SNTAGT. CDR3 length: 15 residues. V lost 5 bases, J lost 6 bases, and 6 bases stayed unmatched.

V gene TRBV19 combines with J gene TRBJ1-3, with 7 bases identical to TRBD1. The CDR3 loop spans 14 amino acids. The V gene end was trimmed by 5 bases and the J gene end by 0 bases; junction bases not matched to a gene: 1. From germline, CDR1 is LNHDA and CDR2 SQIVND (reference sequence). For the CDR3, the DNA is TGTGCCAGTAGTGGGACAGTCTCTGGAAACACCATATATTTT. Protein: CASSGTVSGNTIYF.

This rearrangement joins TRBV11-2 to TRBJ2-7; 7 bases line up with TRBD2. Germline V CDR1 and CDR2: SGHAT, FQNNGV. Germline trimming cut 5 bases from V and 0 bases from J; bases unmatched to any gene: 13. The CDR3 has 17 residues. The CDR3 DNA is TGTGCCAGCAGCCCCCTGGGGGGGTATTCAACCTCCTACGAGCAGTACGTC. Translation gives CASSPLGGYSTSYEQYV.

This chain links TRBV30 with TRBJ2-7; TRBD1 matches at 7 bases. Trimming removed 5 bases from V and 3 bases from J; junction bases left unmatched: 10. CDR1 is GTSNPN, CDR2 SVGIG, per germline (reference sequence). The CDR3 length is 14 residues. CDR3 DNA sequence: TGTGCCTGGGAAAGGACAGGAAAGCTCTACGAGCAGTACTTC. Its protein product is CAWERTGKLYEQYF.

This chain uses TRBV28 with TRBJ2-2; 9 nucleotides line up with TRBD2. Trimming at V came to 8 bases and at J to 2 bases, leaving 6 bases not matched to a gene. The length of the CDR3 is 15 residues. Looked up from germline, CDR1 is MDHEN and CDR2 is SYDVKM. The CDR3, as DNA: TGTGCCAGCGGCAGCGGGGGGCGTAACACCGGGGAGCTGTTTTTT. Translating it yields CASGSGGRNTGELFF.

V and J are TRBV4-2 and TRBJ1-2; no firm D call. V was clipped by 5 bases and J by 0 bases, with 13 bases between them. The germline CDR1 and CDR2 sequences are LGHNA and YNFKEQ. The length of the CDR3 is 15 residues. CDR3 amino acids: CASSKPDTPNYGYTF. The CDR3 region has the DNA TGTGCCAGCAGCAAGCCCGACACGCCTAACTATGGCTACACCTTC.

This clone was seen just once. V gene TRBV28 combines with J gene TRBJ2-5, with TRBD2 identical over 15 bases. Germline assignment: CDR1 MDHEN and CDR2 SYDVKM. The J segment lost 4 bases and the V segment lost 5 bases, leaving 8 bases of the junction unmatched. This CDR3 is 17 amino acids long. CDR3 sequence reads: CASSVRTSGGARETQYF. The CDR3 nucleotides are TGTGCCAGCAGTGTGCGGACTAGCGGGGGGGCTAGAGAGACCCAGTACTTC. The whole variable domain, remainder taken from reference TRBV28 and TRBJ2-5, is DVKVTQSSRYLVKRTGEKVFLECVQDMDHENMFWYRQDPGLGLRLIYFSYDVKMKEKGDIPEGYSVSREKKERFSLILESASTNQTSMYLCASSVRTSGGARETQYFGPGTRLLVL.

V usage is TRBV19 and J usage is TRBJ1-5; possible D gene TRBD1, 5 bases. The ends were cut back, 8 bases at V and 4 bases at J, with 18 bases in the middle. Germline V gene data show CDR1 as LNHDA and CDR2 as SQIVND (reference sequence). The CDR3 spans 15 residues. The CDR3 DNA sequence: TGTGCCAGTTCGGGGAGAGGCAGGGATAATCAGCCCCAGCATTTT. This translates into CASSGRGRDNQPQHF.

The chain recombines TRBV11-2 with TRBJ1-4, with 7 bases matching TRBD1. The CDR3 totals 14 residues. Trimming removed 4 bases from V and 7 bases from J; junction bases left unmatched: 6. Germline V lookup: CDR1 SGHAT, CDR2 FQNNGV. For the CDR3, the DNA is TGTGCCAGCAGCTCACAGGGGAAGGGTGAAAAACTGTTTTTT. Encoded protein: CASSSQGKGEKLFF.

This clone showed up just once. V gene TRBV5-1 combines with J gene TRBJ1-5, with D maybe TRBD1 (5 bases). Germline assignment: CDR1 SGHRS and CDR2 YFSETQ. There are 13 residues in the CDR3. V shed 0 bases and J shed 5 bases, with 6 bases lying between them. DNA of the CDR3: TGCGCCAGCAGCTTGGCGACAGATCAGCCCCAGCATTTT. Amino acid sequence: CASSLATDQPQHF.